One and the same sample provided the 4 T cell receptor delta chains below, sequenced in a study of Vδ1+ human thymocytes. Overall study findings and caveats: In the thymus, TRG and TRD repertoires looked highly polyclonal with Gaussian CDR3 lengths.

Their antigens are not known. Extracted RNA was reverse transcribed into cDNA. Multiplex PCR used pooled V-gene forward primers and a constant-region reverse primer to amplify CDR3s. TCRdb repeated clone calling on the multiplex PCR reads with CATT. The repertoire holds about 73,000 delta-chain clones, around 35% seen once, with roughly 0.25% in the top ten. Sequenced input: Vdelta1+ gamma-delta thymocytes from the thymus. The subset is: FACS-sorted CD3+ TCRalphabeta- TCRVdelta1+ TCRVdelta2- thymocytes. The receptors here all came from a boy younger than two who had congenital heart surgery.

A word on this clone: A much larger clone differs by one base, so this may be a read error. Additional DNA sequences in this sample encode the identical CDR3. J is TRDJ1 and V is TRDV2; the match to TRDD3 covers 10 bases. This CDR3 contains 17 residues. CDR1 GEAIGNYY and CDR2 EKD come from the germline V gene. As DNA, the CDR3 is TGTGCCTGTGACTCCCTTACTGGGGGATCTTACACCGATAAGCTCATCTTT. It yields the protein CACDSLTGGSYTDKLIF.

Details on this clone: The sample contains more than one DNA sequence encoding this CDR3. The V gene is TRDV1, the J gene TRDJ1, with 9 bases identical to TRDD3. CDR3 length equals 22 residues. V gave up 1 base and J gave up 0 bases; unmatched junction bases: 21. Germline loops: CDR1 TSWWSYY, CDR2 QGS. In DNA, the CDR3 is TGTGCTCTTGGGGAACGGGCAGCCTTCTTACGGCTGGGGGATCCCTACACCGATAAACTCATCTTT. Its protein is CALGERAAFLRLGDPYTDKLIF.

The chain employs TRDV1 and TRDJ1; 11 bases match TRDD3. J gave up 1 base and V 5 bases, and 12 bases lay outside the gene matches. CDR3 size: 18 residues. CDR1 is TSWWSYY and CDR2 is QGS in the germline V gene. Written as DNA, the CDR3 is TGTGCTCTTGGGAAACGTAATGGGGGATACGCGTGCACCGATAAACTCATCTTT. This sequence encodes CALGKRNGGYACTDKLIF.

This clone has more than one count but fewer than ten. V usage is TRDV1 and J usage is TRDJ1; TRDD3 might be the D (9 bases). V lost 0 bases to trimming and J lost 0 bases, with 29 bases between them. Germline CDR1 reads TSWWSYY; CDR2 reads QGS. The CDR3 contains 22 residues. The CDR3 is CALGELPLPTPFTGGNTDKLIF. In DNA form, the CDR3 reads TGTGCTCTTGGGGAACTCCCGCTTCCTACGCCGTTTACTGGGGGAAACACCGATAAACTCATCTTT.